The source of this T cell receptor beta chain is a study of T cell repertoires in cytomegalovirus infection. For the study at large: The authors used CMV epitopes that were HLA-C-restricted (recently identified) and HLA-B-restricted (well studied).

A remark on this clonotype: Its antigen is still unknown.

TCRdb reanalysed the reads using MiXCR and keeps one entry per CDR3 protein. Of about half a million distinct CDR3 sequences in the sample, about 33% were seen once. There are 15 residues in the CDR3. Per germline, CDR1 SGHRS and CDR2 YFSETQ. V shed 3 bases, J shed 8 bases, and the junction held 7 bases outside the gene matches. Study-wide points: HLA-C-restricted CMV-specific TCR beta clonotypes were dominant in the ex vivo response.

V is TRBV5-1 and J is TRBJ2-1; 11 bases are a match to TRBD2. The material was cultured PBMCs, obtained from culture after CMV antigen stimulation. The receptor comes from a human donor in good health (CMV status not recorded). Some clones in this sample may be carry-over from other donors' samples. The CDR3 nucleotides read TGCGCCAGCAGCTCCAATAGCGGGAGGGGGGATGAGCAGTTCTTC. Translation gives CASSSNSGRGDEQFF.